This entry concerns a single TCR beta chain. Antigen specificity is unknown. Blood was sampled at baseline, cycle 4 day 1, and cycle 7 day 1. The data are from a study of OX40 agonist ivuxolimab in advanced cancers. For the study at large: It was ivuxolimab, an agonistic anti-OX40 (CD134) antibody, that patients were treated with. Among those treated, three patients had partial responses, one with hepatocellular carcinoma and two with cutaneous melanoma. Study-wide results and caveats: CD8+ T cells averaged more expanded clones than CD4+.

Germline lookup yields CDR1 SQVTM and CDR2 ANQGSEA. Trimming stripped 6 bases from V and 5 bases from J, with 10 bases between. There are 11 residues in the CDR3. The table came from immunoSEQ multiplex PCR; TCRdb's copy has only in-frame clones and leaves some out. The table lists some 25,000 clones, over 70% of them singletons. This sequence joins TRBV29-1 and TRBJ1-1; D gene ambiguous. Sample: CD4+ or CD8+ T cells sorted from blood, taken in a trial of the OX40 agonist ivuxolimab. This receptor was obtained from an adult with an advanced solid tumor such as melanoma, head and neck, liver or kidney cancer. The CDR3 DNA reads as TGCAGCGTCAAACCCGGGACTGAAGCTTTCTTT. Its translation: CSVKPGTEAFF.